This T cell receptor beta chain was captured by sequencing in a study of T cells after yellow fever vaccination (dated by TCRdb to between 2018 and 2021). Study-level background: The SMART-Seq v4 Ultra Low Input RNA kit was used to prepare libraries from fractions with low cell numbers. To track T-cell clones before and after primary and booster YFV17D yellow fever vaccination, bulk TCR alpha and beta repertoires were sequenced longitudinally. Two healthy male donors, one aged 18 to 30 and one aged 30 to 40 years, made up the cohort. Bulk PBMC replicates and cell subsets were isolated from blood drawn at multiple timepoints before and after both primary and secondary immunization. Broad study findings and their caveats: A small fraction of clonotypes showed up in both the CD4 and CD8 compartments, probably as a result of convergent recombination. FACS-sorted repertoires could contain abundant contaminating clonotypes from the bulk population, so computational filtering was required. After the booster, most clones that had expanded after primary vaccination were detected again (approximately 96% of CD4 and 70% to 90% of CD8), suggesting broad maintenance of memory. Because only a couple of donors were included in the study, the extent to which the findings can be generalized is limited. Compared with the primary T-cell response, the secondary T-cell response was weaker but faster, peaking on day 5 rather than day 15.

Synthesis of TCR cDNA relied on 5'RACE template switching, a step that introduced a universal primer site along with unique molecular identifiers. cDNA synthesis was primed from both the TCR alpha and TCR beta constant segments. Libraries were amplified in two PCR steps, with sample barcodes and sequencing adapters added in the second step. Sequencing of libraries was performed on Illumina HiSeq 2500 (2x100 bp) or NovaSeq (2x150 bp). For the original study's pipeline: Demultiplexing of reads and collapsing into UMI consensus sequences were performed with MIGEC, and V(D)J alignment was carried out with MiXCR. Clonotypes responding to the vaccine were identified with edgeR on replicate PBMC samples, with the criteria of FDR below 0.01 and a log2 fold change above 5 up to day 15. Each bulk clonotype received a CD4 or CD8 identity based on whether the sequenced CD4 or CD8 repertoire contained that clonotype at higher abundance. The public reads were quality trimmed at Q25 with fastp and then assembled into clones with MiXCR by TCRdb, keeping productive beta chains. A single entry per CDR3 protein holds the most common genes and DNA from its merged rows. These V and J calls originate from TCRdb's pipeline instead of the authors' own analysis. The sample profile shows more than 350,000 distinct CDR3 sequences; around 10% of them were found once. The top ten constitute about 17% of the sample.

The sample's treatment or condition, from its label and the paper: live attenuated yellow fever vaccine strain. At each blood-draw timepoint, two biological replicates of bulk PBMCs were obtained. PBMCs were isolated from peripheral blood using a standard Ficoll-Paque protocol. TriZol was used to extract RNA from bulk PBMCs, from CD4 and CD8 fractions, and from dextramer-positive and dextramer-negative fractions. This clonotype was seen more than once but under ten times. The clone's antigen remains unknown. The sample holds no much larger clone one base away, and base qualities are not on file. At the junction V is shortened by 4 bases and J by 7 bases, with 19 bases in between. The CDR3 holds 16 amino acids from the cysteine to the phenylalanine. Only CDR3 DNA is held: 48 bases, read in frame from base 1. In the germline V gene, CDR1 corresponds to MGHRA and CDR2 to YSYEKL.

The sequence is built from TRBV4-1 and TRBJ1-4; D gene: possibly TRBD1, on 6 matching bases. The TCR sequence derives from a man aged 18 to 29 who received the YFV17D yellow fever vaccine. The starting material was PBMCs, obtained on the day of the first yellow fever vaccination. Read as DNA, the sequence is TGCGCCAGCAGCCCCGGCACCGGGACAATGGGTGAAAAACTGTTTTTT. It is translated as CASSPGTGTMGEKLFF.